This is a list of T cell receptor beta chains from one sample in a study of CD8 T cells in Susac syndrome. In TCRdb, the immunoSEQ multiplex PCR reads were re-called with MiXCR into one record per CDR3 protein. Counted here are roughly 180,000 distinct CDR3 sequences, about 94% occurring once; the ten biggest clones make up over 0.12%. What was sequenced was CD4+ T cells from PBMCs. Every receptor here comes from a human donor in good health. Both conserved end residues are part of each CDR3. The D gene is left open where the match is weak. A clone size is listed for some rows: how often the clone was seen (once, few, many), or a class if it is expanded.

TRBV11-2	-	TRBJ2-7	-	TGTGCCAGCAGCCCTATCGCTCGACAGAGCTCCTACGAGCAGTACTTC	CASSPIARQSSYEQYF
TRBV2	-	TRBJ2-5	-	TGTGCCAGCAGTGAAGGGCGAGAGACCCAGTACTTC	CASSEGRETQYF
TRBV28	-	TRBJ2-7	-	TGTGCCAGCAGTTGGCGGTACGAGCAGTACTTC	CASSWRYEQYF
TRBV9	-	TRBJ1-5	-	TGTGCCAGCAGCGTAGGAGGGGGGGGCAATCAGCCCCAGCATTTT	CASSVGGGGNQPQHF
TRBV30	-	TRBJ2-5	few	TGTGCCTGGAGAGCCCCCGGCCCGGGAGCCCAGTACTTC	CAWRAPGPGAQYF
TRBV24-1	-	TRBJ2-1	once	TGTGCCACCAGTGCTTGGACCGGACGGGATGAGCAGTTCTTC	CATSAWTGRDEQFF
TRBV4-1	TRBD1	TRBJ2-5	-	TGCGCCAGCAGCCTACCGGGACAGCAAGAGACCCAGTACTTC	CASSLPGQQETQYF
TRBV29-1	-	TRBJ2-3	-	TGCAGCGTTGAACGGGGTAACAAAGCAGATACGCAGTATTTT	CSVERGNKADTQYF
TRBV4-3	-	TRBJ2-5	-	TGCGCCAGCAGCCCCTCTAGGTTGGCCTGGGAAGAGACCCAGTACTTC	CASSPSRLAWEETQYF
TRBV5-1	-	TRBJ2-5	-	TGCGCCAGCAACAGGGCGGCTAAAGAGACCCAGTACTTC	CASNRAAKETQYF
TRBV2	-	TRBJ2-5	-	TGTGCCAGCAGGAAGGAGGCCCAAGAGACCCAGTACTTC	CASRKEAQETQYF
TRBV20-1	-	TRBJ1-1	few	TGCAGTGCTAGGGGCCGGAACACTGAAGCTTTCTTT	CSARGRNTEAFF
TRBV18	TRBD2	TRBJ2-1	-	TGTGCCAGCTCACCACGATCCAGCGGGGGGCAGAATGAGCAGTTCTTC	CASSPRSSGGQNEQFF
TRBV12-3/TRBV12-4	TRBD1	TRBJ2-7	-	TGTGCCAGCAGTTCCCACAGGGGCGAGCAGTACTTC	CASSSHRGEQYF
TRBV12-3/TRBV12-4	-	TRBJ1-1	-	TGTGCCAGCAGTCTCAGGGGAGGTGACACTGAAGCTTTCTTT	CASSLRGGDTEAFF
TRBV18	-	TRBJ2-2	-	TGTGCCAGCTCATTATCAGGCGTAGCGAACACCGGGGAGCTGTTTTTT	CASSLSGVANTGELFF
TRBV29-1	-	TRBJ1-5	-	TGCAGCGTGGGGGCAGAGAGCAATCAGCCCCAGCATTTT	CSVGAESNQPQHF
TRBV29-1	TRBD2	TRBJ2-3	-	TGCAGCGTCAGAGAGCGGGGGGGCCGGGTCACAGATACGCAGTATTTT	CSVRERGGRVTDTQYF
TRBV2	TRBD1	TRBJ1-1	few	TGTGCCAGCAGTTCCTACAGGGGGAACACTGAAGCTTTCTTT	CASSSYRGNTEAFF
TRBV23-1	-	TRBJ1-6	-	TGCGCCAGCAGTCAATCGGGTTTGAAAGATCCCGATCCACCCCTCCACTTT	CASSQSGLKDPDPPLHF
TRBV7-9	TRBD1	TRBJ1-5	-	TGTGCCAGCAGCTTGGGACAGGGGGTCGATCAGCCCCAGCATTTT	CASSLGQGVDQPQHF
TRBV20-1	TRBD2	TRBJ2-2	-	TGCAGTGCTAGCGGAATAGCGGGCGGCTGGGGGACCGGGGAGCTGTTTTTT	CSASGIAGGWGTGELFF
TRBV10-3	-	TRBJ1-2	-	TGTGCCAGCCAGACCGGGACTGGGAACTATGGCTACACCTTC	CASQTGTGNYGYTF
TRBV12-3/TRBV12-4	TRBD1	TRBJ2-5	-	TGTGCCAGCAGTTATCTGCGGGACAGGGGGCACCAAGAGACCCAGTACTTC	CASSYLRDRGHQETQYF
TRBV3-1	-	TRBJ2-5	-	TGTGCCAGCAGCCAATGGATAGTTCAAGAGACCCAGTACTTC	CASSQWIVQETQYF
TRBV4-2	-	TRBJ1-5	-	TGTGCCAGCAGCCCATCCGGGTCGTACGGGGATCAGCCCCAGCATTTT	CASSPSGSYGDQPQHF
TRBV20-1	TRBD2	TRBJ2-1	-	TGCAGTGCTGGGTCCTTAGCGGGGGTCTCCTACAATGAGCAGTTCTTC	CSAGSLAGVSYNEQFF
TRBV29-1	-	TRBJ1-1	once	TGCAGCGTTATTGACAGTGAAGCTTTCTTT	CSVIDSEAFF
TRBV3-1	TRBD2	TRBJ2-1	-	TGTGCCAGCCGAAACCCGCGACTAGCGACCTACAATGAGCAGTTCTTC	CASRNPRLATYNEQFF
TRBV27	-	TRBJ2-5	-	TGTGCCAGCAGTTTCGAAGGGTTTGGAAAGACCCAGTACTTC	CASSFEGFGKTQYF
TRBV3-1	-	TRBJ2-7	-	TGTGCCAGCAGCGTTGGACTCGGGGAGCAGTACTTC	CASSVGLGEQYF
TRBV6-5	-	TRBJ1-5	-	TGTGCCAGCAGTTGGGACAGCAATCAGCCCCAGCATTTT	CASSWDSNQPQHF
TRBV9	TRBD2	TRBJ2-1	-	TGTGCCAGCAGCGTAGACGGGGGGATTGTTAATGAGCAGTTCTTC	CASSVDGGIVNEQFF
TRBV20-1	-	TRBJ1-2	-	TGCAGTGCCTCCCGAGAACAGGGCAACTATGGCTACACCTTC	CSASREQGNYGYTF
TRBV18	TRBD2	TRBJ2-7	-	TGTGCCAGCTCGCTAGCGGGGGCCCTCTACGAGCAGTACTTC	CASSLAGALYEQYF
TRBV3-1	-	TRBJ1-1	-	TGTGCCAGCAGCCAAGGGGCGAACACTGAAGCTTTCTTT	CASSQGANTEAFF
TRBV12-3/TRBV12-4	-	TRBJ2-5	few	TGTGCCAGCAGTTTTGAGGAGACCCAGTACTTC	CASSFEETQYF
TRBV4-3	-	TRBJ1-3	-	TGCGCCAGCAGCCAAGAATCCCACTCCGGAAACACCATATATTTT	CASSQESHSGNTIYF
TRBV6-5	-	TRBJ2-1	-	TGTGCCAGCAGTTATTCGGGACGCAATGAGCAGTTCTTC	CASSYSGRNEQFF
TRBV6-1	-	TRBJ2-1	-	TGTGCCAGCAGTCAAAATGTTCCGGACGGCTACAATGAGCAGTTCTTC	CASSQNVPDGYNEQFF
TRBV7-9	-	TRBJ1-1	-	TGTGCCAGCAGCTCACAGGCCGATGGAACTGAAGCTTTCTTT	CASSSQADGTEAFF
TRBV18	-	TRBJ2-1	-	TGTGCCAGCTCACCACCGGGGGACTCTTACACTGAGCAGTTCTTC	CASSPPGDSYTEQFF
TRBV4-3	-	TRBJ2-3	-	TGCGCCAGCAGCCAAGATTCGGGGTACACGCAGTATTTT	CASSQDSGYTQYF
TRBV29-1	-	TRBJ1-2	-	TGCAGCGTCGGGGGCAGCTATGGCTACACCTTC	CSVGGSYGYTF
TRBV20-1	-	TRBJ2-5	once	TGCAGTGCTAGGAGGGGGGCCTTTAAGGAGACCCAGTACTTC	CSARRGAFKETQYF
TRBV20-1	-	TRBJ1-6	-	TGCAGTGCTAGAAGGATGGGTGATTCACCCCTCCACTTT	CSARRMGDSPLHF
TRBV29-1	-	TRBJ1-3	-	TGCAGCGTTGGTGCTGGAAACACCATATATTTT	CSVGAGNTIYF
TRBV7-2	-	TRBJ1-6	-	TGTGCCAGCAGCTTAGAGGGGCAGAATTCACCCCTCCACTTT	CASSLEGQNSPLHF
TRBV7-3	-	TRBJ2-5	-	TGTGCCAGCAGCTCGGGACCGGTAGAGACCCAGTACTTC	CASSSGPVETQYF
TRBV20-1	-	TRBJ1-1	-	TGCAGTGCTAGAGATAGCGGCGGGAACACTGAAGCTTTCTTT	CSARDSGGNTEAFF
TRBV7-9	-	TRBJ2-1	-	TGTGCCAGCAGCTTGAGCAGGGCGGGCAATGAGCAGTTCTTC	CASSLSRAGNEQFF
TRBV23-1	-	TRBJ1-1	-	TGCGCCAGCAGCCCCGACAGTCGCGCTGAAGCTTTCTTT	CASSPDSRAEAFF
TRBV7-2	-	TRBJ1-2	-	TGTGCCAGCAGCTTAGGAGGGGACGGCGGCTACACCTTC	CASSLGGDGGYTF
TRBV3-1	-	TRBJ2-7	-	TGTGCCAGCAGCCAAATAGGGGGGAGCTCCGAGCAGTACTTC	CASSQIGGSSEQYF
TRBV23-1	-	TRBJ2-7	once	TGCGCCAGCAGTCAGCCGGCCCCCTACGAGCAGTACTTC	CASSQPAPYEQYF
TRBV19	-	TRBJ2-1	-	TGTGCCAGTAGTCCAGCCGGGACACCCTACAATGAGCAGTTCTTC	CASSPAGTPYNEQFF